These T cell receptor beta chains were read from a single sample in a study of vaccination effects on CD4 cells after COVID-19. Antigens of these TCRs are unknown. The table came from immunoSEQ multiplex PCR; TCRdb's copy has only in-frame clones and leaves some out. The top ten hold approximately 15% of the sample, which has about 19,000 clones, roughly 74% seen once. This material consisted of CD4+ T cells from PBMCs cultured with SARS-CoV-2 spike peptides, taken before COVID-19 vaccination. Every receptor here comes from a human donor who had a prior SARS-CoV-2 infection. The CDR3 runs from the conserved cysteine through the conserved F or W. The D gene is left open where the match is weak. Only part of the rows carry a size: once, few, many, or a class if the clone is expanded.

j_gene	v_gene	d_gene	abundance	CDR3nt	CDR3aa
TRBJ1-2	TRBV7-2	.	.	TGTGCCAGCAGGATCAGGACCGGGAGTTATGGCTACACCTTC	CASRIRTGSYGYTF
TRBJ2-5	TRBV4-2	.	.	TGTGCCAGCAGCCAAGAACCTTTCCAAGAGACCCAGTACTTC	CASSQEPFQETQYF
TRBJ1-1	TRBV5-8	.	.	TGTGCCAGCAGCGTTCCTCAGGACACTGAAGCTTTCTTT	CASSVPQDTEAFF
TRBJ2-5	TRBV4-1	TRBD1	.	TGCGCCAGCAGCCAGCCGGGACAGCAAGAGACCCAGTACTTC	CASSQPGQQETQYF
TRBJ2-7	TRBV20-1	.	.	TGCAGTGCTAGAGATGAATCCGAGCAGTACTTC	CSARDESEQYF
TRBJ1-2	TRBV3-1/TRBV3-2	TRBD1	.	TGTGCCAGCAGCCACCTGACAGGGGACTATGGCTACACCTTC	CASSHLTGDYGYTF
TRBJ1-5	TRBV3-1/TRBV3-2	TRBD1	large	TGTGCCAGCAGCCAAGGGACAGGGGGATATCAGCCCCAGCATTTT	CASSQGTGGYQPQHF
TRBJ2-7	TRBV7-9	.	.	TGTGCCAGCAGCGAGGGGACTCGATCCTTACGCGAGCAGTACTTC	CASSEGTRSLREQYF
TRBJ2-5	TRBV6-6	.	.	TGTGCCAGCAGTTTGGGACATGGGGCAGGACAAGAGACCCAGTACTTC	CASSLGHGAGQETQYF
TRBJ1-1	TRBV30	TRBD1	few	TGTGCCTGGAGTACCGGGACAGGGGACCTGAACACTGAAGCTTTCTTT	CAWSTGTGDLNTEAFF
TRBJ1-1	TRBV19	.	.	TGTGCCAGTAGACTACCGACAGGTATGAACACTGAAGCTTTCTTT	CASRLPTGMNTEAFF
TRBJ1-2	TRBV28	.	.	TGTGCCAGCGGCCAAGGTTGGCAGGCTTTGGGCTACACCTTC	CASGQGWQALGYTF
TRBJ1-1	TRBV6-5	.	medium-sized	TGTGCCAGCAGCGTAACACGGAACACTGAAGCTTTCTTT	CASSVTRNTEAFF
TRBJ2-1	TRBV4-1	TRBD2	.	TGCGCCAGCAGCCAAGCTAGGTCTAGCGGGGAATACAATGAGCAGTTCTTC	CASSQARSSGEYNEQFF
TRBJ2-3	TRBV19	.	.	TGTGCCAGTACGTGGGCGTCCTCAAATACGCAGTATTTT	CASTWASSNTQYF
TRBJ2-7	TRBV11-3	.	.	TGTGCCAGCAGCAGGCAGTGGGACTCCTACGAGCAGTACTTC	CASSRQWDSYEQYF
TRBJ2-2	TRBV5-1	.	.	TGCGCCAGCAGCTTAGTCTACACCGGGGAGCTGTTTTTT	CASSLVYTGELFF
TRBJ1-2	TRBV5-6	.	.	TGTGCCAGCAGCCAAGGGAACTATGGCTACACCTTC	CASSQGNYGYTF
TRBJ1-2	TRBV24-1	.	.	TGTGCCACCAGTGATTCAAGTCTCCGGACCTATGGCTACACCTTC	CATSDSSLRTYGYTF
TRBJ2-7	TRBV15	TRBD1	.	TGTGCCACCAGCAGAGGACCGGGACAGGTCCATTTGGAGCAGTACTTC	CATSRGPGQVHLEQYF
TRBJ2-5	TRBV7-8	.	.	TGTGCCAGCAGCCCTCGGCGGTGGACGAAAGAGACCCAGTACTTC	CASSPRRWTKETQYF
TRBJ2-2	TRBV2	.	.	TGTGCCAGCAGGCTATCCCAATCCCGGCAAGACAGCTTGAACACCGGGGAGCTGTTTTTT	CASRLSQSRQDSLNTGELFF
TRBJ2-3	TRBV6-4	TRBD2	.	TGTGCCAGCAGTGAACTAGCGGGAGCGACGGATACGCAGTATTTT	CASSELAGATDTQYF
TRBJ2-3	TRBV7-8	.	.	TGTGCCAGCAGCGCCGAAGGGTTATTGTTCTCAGGGTATTTT	CASSAEGLLFSGYF
TRBJ2-5	TRBV19	TRBD1	.	TGTGCCAGTGGGACAGGGGAAGGGGAGACCCAGTACTTC	CASGTGEGETQYF
TRBJ2-1	TRBV7-2	.	few	TGTGCCAGCAGCCCCGGTAGCTCCTACAATGAGCAGTTCTTC	CASSPGSSYNEQFF
TRBJ2-5	TRBV5-4	.	.	TGTGCCAGCAGCTCTAGGAACCAAGAGACCCAGTACTTC	CASSSRNQETQYF
TRBJ2-3	TRBV5-4	.	.	TGTGCCAGCAGCTGGGGGGCGGGAACTAGCACAGATACGCAGTATTTT	CASSWGAGTSTDTQYF
TRBJ1-1	TRBV12-5	.	few	TGTGCTAGTGGTTTGTCCTCTCCAGCCCAGAGACACGACACTGAAGCTTTCTTT	CASGLSSPAQRHDTEAFF
TRBJ2-7	TRBV5-4	.	once	TGTGCCAGCAGCATGGGAGGGGGGGGCGTCCTCTCCTACGAGCAGTACTTC	CASSMGGGGVLSYEQYF
TRBJ1-5	TRBV29-1	TRBD1	.	TGCAGCGTTTCCGGGACAGGGGGACATCAGCCCCAGCATTTT	CSVSGTGGHQPQHF
TRBJ1-3	TRBV19	.	.	TGTGCCAGTAGTACGGGGTACTCTGGAAACACCATATATTTT	CASSTGYSGNTIYF
TRBJ2-3	TRBV6-2/TRBV6-3	.	.	TGTGCCAGCAGTGGACTTACTCTTGTGGATACGCAGTATTTT	CASSGLTLVDTQYF
TRBJ2-7	TRBV5-3	.	.	TGTGCCAGAAGCTTGGTAAGGCAGGATCTGCACGAGCAGTACTTC	CARSLVRQDLHEQYF
TRBJ2-7	TRBV9	.	few	TGTGCCAGCAGCCGAAACCCGGTCTCCTACGAGCAGTACTTC	CASSRNPVSYEQYF
TRBJ2-1	TRBV2	.	.	TGTGCCAGCAGTGTGTCCCGCTACTCCTACAATGAGCAGTTCTTC	CASSVSRYSYNEQFF
TRBJ2-3	TRBV6-5	TRBD2	.	TGTGCCAGCAGAACTAGCGGAGGGCCAGATACGCAGTATTTT	CASRTSGGPDTQYF
TRBJ2-2	TRBV6-2/TRBV6-3	TRBD2	few	TGTGCCAGCAGTCTGCTAGCGGGAGTTGGCGGGGAGCTGTTTTTT	CASSLLAGVGGELFF
TRBJ2-7	TRBV7-8	TRBD1	.	TGTGCCAGCAGCATCCCCCGGGACAGTCACTACGAGCAGTACTTC	CASSIPRDSHYEQYF
TRBJ2-3	TRBV4-1	TRBD2	.	TGCGCCAGCAGCCAAGAGATGGCGGGGGGGGGAACAGATACGCAGTATTTT	CASSQEMAGGGTDTQYF
TRBJ2-5	TRBV29-1	.	.	TGCAGCGCTGATATCGGGGCAGGGCAAGAGACCCAGTACTTC	CSADIGAGQETQYF
TRBJ2-6	TRBV4-3	.	.	TGCGCCAGCAGCTCTACTTCATTGGGAGGGGCCAACGTCCTGACTTTC	CASSSTSLGGANVLTF
TRBJ1-5	TRBV7-9	.	medium-sized	TGTGCCAGCAGCCTTACAGGGTTATATCAGCCCCAGCATTTT	CASSLTGLYQPQHF
TRBJ2-1	TRBV5-4	TRBD2	few	TGTGCCAGCAGCCCGATATTAGCGGGAGCAAGGGTTGAGCAGTTCTTC	CASSPILAGARVEQFF
TRBJ2-5	TRBV11-2	TRBD2	.	TGTGCCAGCAGCACAGGGCGGGAGGGAATAAAGTACCAAGAGACCCAGTACTTC	CASSTGREGIKYQETQYF
TRBJ2-4	TRBV18	.	few	TGTGCCAGCTCACCACCGCGTTTGGAGGGTAACAAAAACATTCAGTACTTC	CASSPPRLEGNKNIQYF
TRBJ1-6	TRBV19	.	.	TGTGCCAGTAGTATCTCAGGACAGAATAATTCACCCCTCCACTTT	CASSISGQNNSPLHF
TRBJ2-3	TRBV19	.	few	TGTGCCAGTAGTAGAAAGGATTCCGATACGCAGTATTTT	CASSRKDSDTQYF
TRBJ1-5	TRBV19	TRBD1	once	TGTGCCAGTGGTCGGGACAGGGGTTATCAGCCCCAGCATTTT	CASGRDRGYQPQHF
TRBJ1-4	TRBV6-6	.	.	TGTGCCAGCAGGAATACGGCGGAAGAAAAACTGTTTTTT	CASRNTAEEKLFF
TRBJ1-1	TRBV30	TRBD1	few	TGTGCCGATGACAGGGGGCCTGAAGCTTTCTTT	CADDRGPEAFF
TRBJ2-7	TRBV23-1	.	.	TGCGCCAGCAGTCAGCCCGCCGTCGTTGAGTACTTC	CASSQPAVVEYF
TRBJ2-6	TRBV12-1	.	.	TGTGCCAGCAGCTTTGAAACGTACGGGGCCAACGTCCTGACTTTC	CASSFETYGANVLTF
TRBJ2-5	TRBV3-1/TRBV3-2	.	.	TGTGCCAGCAGCCAAGAAGGTGGAGAGGAGACCCAGTACTTC	CASSQEGGEETQYF